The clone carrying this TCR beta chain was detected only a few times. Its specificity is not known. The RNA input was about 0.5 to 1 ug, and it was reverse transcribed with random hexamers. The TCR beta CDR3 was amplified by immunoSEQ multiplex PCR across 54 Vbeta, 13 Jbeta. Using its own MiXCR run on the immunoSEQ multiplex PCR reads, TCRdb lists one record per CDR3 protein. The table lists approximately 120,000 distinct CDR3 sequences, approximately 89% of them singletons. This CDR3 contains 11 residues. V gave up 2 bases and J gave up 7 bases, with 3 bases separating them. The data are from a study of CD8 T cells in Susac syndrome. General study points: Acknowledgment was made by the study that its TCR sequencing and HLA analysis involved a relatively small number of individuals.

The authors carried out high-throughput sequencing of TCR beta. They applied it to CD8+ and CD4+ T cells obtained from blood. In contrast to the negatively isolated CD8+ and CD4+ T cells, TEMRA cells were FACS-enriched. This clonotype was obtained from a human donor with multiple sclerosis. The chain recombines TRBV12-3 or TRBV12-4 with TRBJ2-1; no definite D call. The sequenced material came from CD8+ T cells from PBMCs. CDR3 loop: CASSLLNEQFF. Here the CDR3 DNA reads TGTGCCAGCAGTTTACTGAATGAGCAGTTCTTC.